This TCR beta chain was recovered during a study of cytomegalovirus exposure and HLA in healthy donors. Study summary: The roughly 120 validation repertoires matched the roughly 700 first-cohort repertoires in platform, a later analysis reported.

Deletions cut 0 bases from V and 5 bases from J, with 10 bases between. Germline V gene sequence: CDR1 SGHTA, CDR2 FQGNSA. The CDR3 runs to 15 residues. As for this clone: The antigen remains unidentified.

Findings and caveats of the study: Most TCR sequences showed up rarely, but some public TCRs showed up in many donors. Subsequent analysis revealed that first-cohort TCR clusters tended to co-occur in the 120 or so validation repertoires.

Here immunoSEQ multiplex PCR was the method, and the copy in TCRdb shows in-frame clones only, minus some. The profile shows roughly 260,000 clones, just under 90% of them singletons. This clonotype originated in a man aged 18 to 29 in good health and CMV-seronegative. Input material: PBMCs. V and J are TRBV7-2 and TRBJ2-2, with D maybe TRBD2 (6 bases). Written as DNA, the CDR3 is TGTGCCAGCAGCTTAGCGCGGGATGCGACCGGGGAGCTGTTTTTT. Protein: CASSLARDATGELFF.